These 2 T cell receptor beta chains share one sample of origin, sequenced in a study of blood T cell repertoires in COVID-19. The assay was immunoSEQ multiplex PCR, and TCRdb's table has in-frame clones only and misses some. Of some 340,000 clones listed, roughly 85% were seen once; the top ten hold approximately 3.6%. The sample consisted of peripheral blood. All receptors come from a woman aged 18-29 years with acute or convalescent COVID-19.

CDR3 amino acids: CATSDRTSGRVQETQYF. The CDR3 nucleotides are TGTGCCACCAGTGACCGGACTAGCGGGAGAGTCCAAGAGACCCAGTACTTC. The rearrangement links TRBV24-1 to TRBJ2-5; 13 bases map to TRBD2. J gave up 1 base and V 4 bases, and 5 bases lay outside the gene matches. The CDR3 contains 17 residues. Germline V lookup: CDR1 KGHDR, CDR2 SFDVKD.

Concerning this clone itself: Other DNA sequences in this specimen translate into the identical CDR3. The chain is built from TRBV5-4 and TRBJ2-7, with 10 positions matching TRBD2. The CDR3 is 15 residues long. Per the germline V gene, CDR1 is SGHNT and CDR2 is YYREEE (reference sequence). The J segment lost 4 bases and the V segment lost 0 bases, leaving 4 bases of the junction unmatched. CDR3 in amino acids: CASSLGTSGAYEQYF. The CDR3 region has the DNA TGTGCCAGCAGCTTGGGCACTAGCGGGGCATACGAGCAGTACTTC.